These 20 T cell receptor beta chains came from one sample sequenced in a study of T cell responses to AZD1222 COVID-19 vaccine. Sequencing used immunoSEQ multiplex PCR; TCRdb keeps in-frame clones, though not all of them. The repertoire holds about 110,000 clones, with about 80% as singletons. Here the sequenced sample was peripheral blood, taken on day 0 of AZD1222 vaccination. The receptors derive from an adult in good health.

CDR3 nucleotides: TGTGCCAGCTCATTCCCCGGGACAGGGGCCATGAACACTGAAGCTTTCTTT. Residues: CASSFPGTGAMNTEAFF. The chain links TRBV18 to TRBJ1-1; 10 positions agree with TRBD1. V shed 5 bases and J 0 bases; nucleotides not matched to a gene: 9. This CDR3 comprises 17 residues. Germline-derived CDR1 and CDR2 are KGHSH and LQKENI.

The chain couples TRBV7-3 to TRBJ2-7; no reliable D call. This CDR3 has 13 amino acids. V was pared by 3 bases and J by 6 bases, with 12 bases between. Germline assignment: CDR1 SGHTA and CDR2 FQGTGA. The CDR3 sequence is CASSFRFGAEQYF. Here the CDR3 DNA reads TGTGCCAGCAGCTTTCGATTCGGCGCCGAGCAGTACTTC.

The J gene is TRBJ1-2, the V gene TRBV5-4; D is uncertain. Germline CDR1 reads SGHNT; CDR2 reads YYREEE (reference sequence). Trimming shortened V by 0 bases and J by 4 bases, and 7 bases separated the two germline ends. This CDR3 has 13 residues. The CDR3 is CASSLDGVYGYTF. The CDR3 DNA follows: TGTGCCAGCAGCTTGGACGGGGTCTATGGCTACACCTTC.

This clone has just a few counts. The chain uses TRBV5-6 and TRBJ2-3, with 11 nucleotides matching TRBD2. The CDR3 contains 15 residues. The V segment lost 2 bases and the J segment 1 base; nucleotides outside the gene matches: 0. Per germline, CDR1 SGHDT and CDR2 YYEEEE. This CDR3 reads CASSLLAGGTDTQYF. The CDR3 DNA reads TGTGCCAGCAGCTTACTAGCGGGGGGCACAGATACGCAGTATTTT.

This clone was seen a few times. The gene calls are TRBV27 and TRBJ2-7; TRBD2 aligns across 7 bases. Germline V gene sequence: CDR1 MNHEY, CDR2 SMNVEV (reference sequence). Unmatched junction bases numbered 8, after V lost 8 bases and J lost 4 bases. The CDR3 is 13 amino acids. CDR3 coding DNA: TGTGCCAGCGGGAGGGGACCTTATTACGAGCAGTACTTC. This sequence encodes CASGRGPYYEQYF.

The chain carries TRBV11-2 and TRBJ2-7; D could derive from TRBD1 or TRBD2 (5 bases each). Germline V gene lookup returns CDR1 SGHAT and CDR2 FQNNGV. The CDR3 is made up of 15 amino acids. With 0 bases removed from V and 4 bases from J, the gap between germline ends came to 13 bases. The CDR3 DNA sequence: TGTGCCAGCAGCTTAGACGAGACATGGGGGTACGAGCAGTACTTC. It specifies CASSLDETWGYEQYF.

The genes are TRBV7-2 and TRBJ2-7; D tentatively reads TRBD1 or TRBD2 (5 bases each). V was clipped by 0 bases and J by 2 bases, with 11 bases between them. The length of the CDR3 is 15 residues. The germline CDR1 and CDR2 sequences are SGHTA and FQGNSA. CDR3 region: CASSLAGVTTYEQYF. Here the CDR3 DNA reads TGTGCCAGCAGCTTAGCGGGGGTTACTACCTACGAGCAGTACTTC.

A single count supports this clone. DNA for the CDR3: TGTGCCAGCAGCGCGGCGGGGTACTATGGCTACACCTTC. It is translated as CASSAAGYYGYTF. The chain combines TRBV5-6 with TRBJ1-2; no clear D. Germline CDR1 SGHDT, CDR2 YYEEEE. Deletions cut 4 bases from V and 3 bases from J, with 10 bases between. This CDR3 spans 13 amino acids.

V is TRBV6-6 and J is TRBJ1-4; 8 bases agree with TRBD1. The CDR3 is made up of 12 amino acids. Looked up from germline, CDR1 is MNHNY and CDR2 is SVGAGI (reference sequence). The ends lost 2 bases at V and 14 bases at J; junction bases unmatched: 4. The DNA for the CDR3 is TGTGCCAGCAGTTACCGACAGGGGAGGCTGTTTTTT. Amino acid sequence: CASSYRQGRLFF.

The chain is built from TRBV5-6 and TRBJ2-2; TRBD2 might be the D (5 bases). Germline lookup yields CDR1 SGHDT and CDR2 YYEEEE. The CDR3 totals 14 residues. Trimming removed 5 bases at V and 5 bases at J, with 13 bases between. CDR3 DNA: TGTGCCAGCAGTGAGGGTCTCGAAACCGGGGAGCTGTTTTTT. Translation gives CASSEGLETGELFF.

The V call is TRBV10-3, the J call TRBJ2-5; TRBD1 agrees at 9 bases. Looked up from germline, CDR1 is ENHRY and CDR2 is SYGVKD. The CDR3 totals 16 residues. V dropped 10 bases and J dropped 9; count of bases not matched to a gene: 21. The DNA for the CDR3 is TGTGCCACCACACCGCTGGGACAGGGCTTCAATGGGGCCCAGTACTTC. Translated: CATTPLGQGFNGAQYF.

V gene TRBV7-9 combines with J gene TRBJ1-4; no clear D gene. The CDR3 runs to 14 residues. V gave up 1 base and J gave up 4 bases, with 7 bases separating them. The germline V gene encodes CDR1 SEHNR and CDR2 FQNEAQ (reference sequence). The CDR3: CASSLGGVNEKLFF. The DNA of the CDR3 is TGTGCCAGCAGCTTAGGTGGCGTTAATGAAAAACTGTTTTTT.

J is TRBJ1-1 and V is TRBV27; perhaps TRBD1 as D (5 bases). Germline loops: CDR1 MNHEY, CDR2 SMNVEV (reference sequence). There are 15 residues in the CDR3. With 2 bases removed from V and 1 base from J, the gap between germline ends came to 11 bases. The CDR3 loop reads CASSLPGQKNTEAFF. In nucleotides, the CDR3 is TGTGCCAGCAGTTTACCGGGGCAGAAGAACACTGAAGCTTTCTTT.

V usage is TRBV18 and J usage is TRBJ1-1, with D uncertain. V gave up 1 base and J gave up 6 bases, with 6 bases separating them. CDR1 is KGHSH and CDR2 is LQKENI in the germline V gene. The CDR3 totals 12 residues. The CDR3 here is CASSPLTSEAFF. CDR3 DNA: TGTGCCAGCTCACCACTTACCTCTGAAGCTTTCTTT.

The chain combines TRBV5-1 with TRBJ2-3; 12 bases are shared with TRBD2. The germline gives CDR1 SGHRS, CDR2 YFSETQ. The V gene end was trimmed by 0 bases and the J gene end by 4 bases; junction bases not matched to a gene: 15. The CDR3 contains 20 residues. Here the CDR3 reads CASSLVTSGGPADLSDTQYF. CDR3 sequence (DNA): TGCGCCAGCAGCTTGGTGACTAGCGGGGGCCCCGCGGATTTGTCAGATACGCAGTATTTT.

This sequence joins TRBV5-1 and TRBJ1-1, with D possibly TRBD1 on 6 matching bases. The V gene's germline CDR1 is SGHRS and CDR2 YFSETQ. V was clipped by 0 bases and J by 0 bases, with 21 bases between them. CDR3 length: 19 amino acids. CDR3 sequence: CASSLESGNRARVNTEAFF. CDR3 nucleotide sequence: TGCGCCAGCAGCTTGGAAAGCGGGAACAGGGCTCGTGTGAACACTGAAGCTTTCTTT.

The gene calls are TRBV6-5 and TRBJ2-7, with a weak D call TRBD1 (6 bases). The CDR3 is 13 residues long. The V and J ends lost 6 bases and 7 bases respectively, with 16 bases between them. Germline CDR1 and CDR2: MNHEY and SVGAGI. CDR3 protein: CASSTGTTREQYF. In DNA form, the CDR3 reads TGTGCCAGCAGCACCGGGACAACAAGGGAGCAGTACTTC.

The J gene is TRBJ2-7, the V gene TRBV7-2; D call uncertain. V gave up 1 base and J gave up 0 bases, with 7 bases separating them. The germline V gene encodes CDR1 SGHTA and CDR2 FQGNSA. This CDR3 region has 14 residues. CDR3 bases: TGTGCCAGCAGCTTAGACACAGCCTCCTACGAGCAGTACTTC. Protein: CASSLDTASYEQYF.

The V and J genes are TRBV19 and TRBJ1-2, with 9 bases fitting TRBD1. The CDR3 consists of 15 residues. Trimming cost V 3 bases and J 6 bases; bases outside gene matches: 8. Germline loops: CDR1 LNHDA, CDR2 SQIVND (reference sequence). CDR3 in DNA: TGTGCCAGTAGTATCCCGGGACAGGGTAATAATGGCTACACCTTC. It yields the protein CASSIPGQGNNGYTF.

The chain recombines TRBV7-2 with TRBJ1-4; 9 bases are shared with TRBD1. The CDR3 has 15 residues. Germline V gene lookup returns CDR1 SGHTA and CDR2 FQGNSA. The J segment lost 4 bases and the V segment lost 5 bases, leaving 5 bases of the junction unmatched. CDR3 loop: CASSLDRGLNEKLFF. CDR3 bases: TGTGCCAGCAGCCTGGACAGGGGCCTTAATGAAAAACTGTTTTTT.